This TCR beta chain was captured in a study of blood T cell repertoires in COVID-19. This clone turned up a few times. Sequenced by immunoSEQ multiplex PCR; TCRdb stores in-frame clones only, minus some. The sample has roughly 150,000 clones, around 86% seen once. The junction had 3 bases not matched to a gene; V was cut back by 3 bases and J by 6 bases. Germline loops: CDR1 SGHRS, CDR2 YFSETQ. This CDR3 has 14 residues. Sequencing was carried out using peripheral blood. V usage is TRBV5-1 and J usage is TRBJ1-1, with 12 bases aligning to TRBD1. The receptor's source is a man between 65 and 85 years old who had recovered from COVID-19. The CDR3 DNA reads as TGCGCCAGCAGCTCGGGACAGGGGGCTGCTGAAGCTTTCTTT. It codes for CASSSGQGAAEAFF.